The 25 T cell receptor beta chains reported below all come from one sample, sequenced in a study of T cells in Graves' hyperthyroidism and ophthalmopathy (dated by TCRdb to the late 2010s). Preparation of the library involved multiplex PCR. The sequencer was an Illumina HiSeq 2000. The TCR beta CDR3 regions were amplified from RNA transcripts. The first round of RT-PCR for the TCR CDR3 was performed with the HTBI primer set and the Qiagen OneStep RT-PCR kit. Using fastp trimming at Q25 and MiXCR clonotype assembly, TCRdb reanalyzed the public sequencing data and kept in-frame beta chains. CDR3 protein duplicates are merged, each entry listing the most common genes and DNA. Within this sample are over 120,000 distinct CDR3 sequences, with 22% of them counted one time only. Of the sample, roughly 71% is held by the ten largest clones. Sequencing was performed on blood. These receptors were obtained from a woman aged 50 to 60 with Graves' hyperthyroidism that later progressed to Graves' ophthalmopathy.

J is TRBJ1-1 and V is TRBV20-1; TRBD1 aligns across 7 bases. The CDR3 covers 13 residues. CDR1 and CDR2 from the germline V gene are DFQATT and SNEGSKA (reference sequence). Trimming at V came to 6 bases and at J to 0 bases, leaving 4 bases not matched to a gene. Written as DNA, the CDR3 is TGCAGTGCACCGACAGGGATGAACACTGAAGCTTTCTTT. Amino acid sequence: CSAPTGMNTEAFF.

This clonotype was recorded at least ten times. This chain uses TRBV3-1 with TRBJ2-7; 8 bases are a match to TRBD2. The CDR3 runs to 15 residues. The V segment lost 4 bases and the J segment 2 bases; nucleotides outside the gene matches: 7. Germline CDR1 reads LGHDT; CDR2 reads YNNKEL (reference sequence). CDR3 nucleotides: TGTGCCAGCAGCCCAACTAGCGGACATCCCTACGAGCAGTACTTC. Its translation is CASSPTSGHPYEQYF.

This chain links TRBV27 with TRBJ2-7; D is perhaps TRBD1 (5 bases). Germline V gives CDR1 MNHEY, CDR2 SMNVEV (reference sequence). V shed 2 bases and J shed 9 bases, with 14 bases lying between them. The CDR3 consists of 13 residues. The CDR3 nucleotides read TGTGCCAGCAGTTTAAGGGGATCTGCTGGGCAGTACTTC. It is translated as CASSLRGSAGQYF.

At least ten counts were recorded for this clonotype. CDR3 nucleotides: TGTGCCTGGAGGCCGCAGGGTAAGGCTGAAGCTTTCTTT. Translation gives CAWRPQGKAEAFF. The V and J genes are TRBV30 and TRBJ1-1, with D perhaps TRBD1 (5 bases). Germline V gene lookup returns CDR1 GTSNPN and CDR2 SVGIG (reference sequence). Trimming cost V 3 bases and J 6 bases, with 14 bases left between them. The CDR3 loop spans 13 amino acids.

The chain carries TRBV11-1 and TRBJ2-2; TRBD2 matches at 11 bases. The CDR3 contains 15 residues. Looked up from germline, CDR1 is SGHAT and CDR2 is FQDESV (reference sequence). The trim removed 6 bases at V and 4 bases at J, leaving 4 bases unmatched. CDR3 sequence reads: CASRRLAGTTGELFF. In DNA, the CDR3 is TGTGCCAGCAGGAGACTAGCGGGGACCACCGGGGAGCTGTTTTTT.

This clonotype was counted ten times or more. The V and J genes are TRBV28 and TRBJ1-2; possibly TRBD1 for D (5 bases). Between the trimmed V and J ends, which lost 7 bases and 4 bases, there was a span of 19 bases. CDR1 is MDHEN and CDR2 is SYDVKM in the germline V gene. CDR3 length equals 15 residues. The chain's CDR3 is CASIGPVRQPYGYTF. The CDR3 DNA sequence: TGTGCCAGCATTGGTCCCGTGAGACAGCCCTATGGCTACACCTTC.

At least ten counts were recorded for this clonotype. V and J are TRBV11-2 and TRBJ2-3; D unresolved. Trimming took 0 bases from V and 6 from J, leaving 4 bases between them. Germline CDR1 SGHAT, CDR2 FQNNGV. The CDR3 consists of 12 residues. In DNA form, the CDR3 reads TGTGCCAGCAGCTTAGACGGGGATACGCAGTATTTT. Translating it yields CASSLDGDTQYF. The full variable domain, completed using reference TRBV11-2 and TRBJ2-3, is EAGVAQSPRYKIIEKRQSVAFWCNPISGHATLYWYQQILGQGPKLLIQFQNNGVVDDSQLPKDRFSAERLKGVDSTLKIQPAKLEDSAVYLCASSLDGDTQYFGPGTRLTVL.

The chain couples TRBV7-3 to TRBJ2-7, with 8 bases aligning to TRBD2. Germline CDR1 and CDR2: SGHTA and FQGTGA. V lost 5 bases, J lost 1 base, and 7 bases stayed unmatched. The CDR3 has 15 residues. The chain's CDR3 is CASSITSGSSYEQYF. CDR3 nucleotides: TGTGCCAGCAGCATTACTAGCGGTAGTTCCTACGAGCAGTACTTC.

The chain has TRBV20-1 and TRBJ1-5; TRBD1 matches 7 bases. Trimming cost V 3 bases and J 6 bases; bases outside gene matches: 5. CDR1 is DFQATT and CDR2 is SNEGSKA in the germline V gene (reference sequence). This CDR3 is 13 amino acids long. The CDR3 DNA is TGCAGTGCTAGGGACAGGACCGGTCAGCCCCAGCATTTT. This codes for CSARDRTGQPQHF.

This clonotype occurred a few times. CDR3 loop: CAWRQFGGEQYF. CDR3 in DNA: TGTGCCTGGAGGCAATTTGGGGGCGAGCAGTACTTC. J is TRBJ2-7 and V is TRBV30, with D perhaps TRBD1 or TRBD2 (5 bases each). Germline values: CDR1 GTSNPN, CDR2 SVGIG (reference sequence). CDR3 length equals 12 residues. Trimming took off 3 bases at V and 6 bases at J, with 12 bases between the two ends.

This clonotype was recorded many times. The chain joins TRBV3-1 to TRBJ1-3; TRBD1 matches at 7 bases. Trimming cost V 4 bases and J 2 bases; bases outside gene matches: 8. The CDR3 has 16 amino acids. Per the germline V gene, CDR1 is LGHDT and CDR2 is YNNKEL (reference sequence). CDR3 DNA sequence: TGTGCCAGCAGCCTAGGCTCCGGGACAGCTGGAAACACCATATATTTT. Its protein product is CASSLGSGTAGNTIYF.

This clonotype was recorded at least ten times. The chain joins TRBV28 to TRBJ1-1; D uncertain. The CDR3 extends over 12 amino acids. The V end lost 8 bases, the J end lost 4 bases, and 11 bases lay between the germline ends. Germline assignment: CDR1 MDHEN and CDR2 SYDVKM. Written as DNA, the CDR3 is TGTGCCAGCGGATTAACTTCCACTGAAGCTTTCTTT. Residues: CASGLTSTEAFF.

This clonotype was observed a few times. The J gene is TRBJ2-1, the V gene TRBV9; TRBD1 aligns across 9 bases. J gave up 6 bases and V 3 bases, and 10 bases lay outside the gene matches. Germline V gives CDR1 SGDLS, CDR2 YYNGEE. The CDR3 is made up of 16 amino acids. The CDR3 coding sequence is TGTGCCAGCAGCGCTTCCTTAGGGACAGGGTTCAATGAGCAGTTCTTC. Protein: CASSASLGTGFNEQFF.

This clonotype was observed at least ten times. This chain connects TRBV28 to TRBJ1-3; D remains ambiguous. Deletions cut 2 bases from V and 4 bases from J, with 18 bases between. The CDR3 extends over 17 amino acids. CDR1 and CDR2 from the germline V gene are MDHEN and SYDVKM. The CDR3 nucleotides are TGTGCCAGCAGTTTAATACCCGCGTTCGCTTCAGGAAACACCATATATTTT. Encoded protein: CASSLIPAFASGNTIYF.

This clonotype has ten or more counts. The genes are TRBV7-9 and TRBJ2-1; D call uncertain. CDR1 and CDR2 from the germline V gene are SEHNR and FQNEAQ (reference sequence). The CDR3 covers 11 residues. V lost 2 bases and J lost 8, with 4 bases in between. The CDR3 sequence: CASSLLDEQFF. The CDR3 coding sequence is TGTGCCAGCAGCTTACTGGATGAGCAGTTCTTC.

This clonotype was counted a few times. The CDR3 nucleotides are TGTGCCAGCAGCTTGGTTTCTGGGGGTCAGCCCCAGCATTTT. The encoded protein is CASSLVSGGQPQHF. The chain recombines TRBV5-5 with TRBJ1-5; D perhaps matches TRBD1 (5 bases). There are 14 residues in the CDR3. V was trimmed by 0 bases and J by 6 bases, leaving 10 bases between them. Germline CDR1 reads SGHKS; CDR2 reads YYEKEE (reference sequence).

This clonotype was counted ten times or more. The chain uses TRBV7-2 and TRBJ1-4; D is ambiguous. This CDR3 is built from 16 residues. Germline CDR1 SGHTA, CDR2 FQGNSA. V lost 2 bases to trimming and J lost 7 bases, with 17 bases between them. This CDR3 is CASSLSSGSSIEKLFF. DNA for the CDR3: TGTGCCAGCAGCTTATCCTCGGGGAGCTCGATTGAAAAACTGTTTTTT.

The chain uses TRBV27 and TRBJ1-2; 9 bases align to TRBD1. The V gene end was trimmed by 4 bases and the J gene end by 4 bases; junction bases not matched to a gene: 10. The CDR3 spans 16 residues. Germline V gives CDR1 MNHEY, CDR2 SMNVEV (reference sequence). CDR3 sequence reads: CASSSTRQGGSYGYTF. The CDR3, as DNA: TGTGCCAGCAGTTCGACAAGACAGGGGGGGAGCTATGGCTACACCTTC.

This clonotype was counted a few times. This rearrangement joins TRBV7-9 to TRBJ2-1; 7 nucleotides line up with TRBD2. The CDR3 sequence is 16 residues long. The V segment lost 5 bases and the J segment 2 bases; nucleotides outside the gene matches: 9. Germline V CDR1 and CDR2: SEHNR, FQNEAQ (reference sequence). The chain's CDR3 is CASSTSTSATYNEQFF. In nucleotides, the CDR3 is TGTGCCAGCAGCACCTCCACTAGCGCGACCTACAATGAGCAGTTCTTC.

V usage is TRBV20-1 and J usage is TRBJ1-1; D uncertain. This CDR3 has 13 amino acids. Trimming left V 4 bases short and J 0 bases short, with 9 bases between. Germline CDR1 DFQATT, CDR2 SNEGSKA (reference sequence). The CDR3 nucleotides are TGCAGTGCTAAGAAAGACCTGAACACTGAAGCTTTCTTT. This gives the protein CSAKKDLNTEAFF.

This clonotype was counted ten times or more. The chain joins TRBV7-9 to TRBJ2-5, with D uncertain. Germline assignment: CDR1 SEHNR and CDR2 FQNEAQ (reference sequence). There are 12 residues in the CDR3. Deletions cut 7 bases from V and 4 bases from J, with 10 bases between. The CDR3 DNA reads as TGTGCCAGCACGAGCGTTGGAGAGACCCAGTACTTC. Protein: CASTSVGETQYF.

This clonotype has a handful of counts. This sequence joins TRBV19 and TRBJ2-1, with a possible D match to TRBD1 (5 bases). The V gene's germline CDR1 is LNHDA and CDR2 SQIVND (reference sequence). This CDR3 has 15 residues. Trimming took 5 bases from V and 8 from J, leaving 19 bases between them. CDR3 protein: CASSLAVRAVDEQFF. CDR3 DNA sequence: TGTGCCAGTAGTTTGGCGGTCAGGGCAGTCGATGAGCAGTTCTTC.

This clonotype showed up many times. The rearrangement links TRBV19 to TRBJ1-5, with a tentative D call TRBD1 (6 bases). Germline V gene sequence: CDR1 LNHDA, CDR2 SQIVND (reference sequence). V lost 6 bases and J lost 2, with 14 bases in between. The CDR3 consists of 15 residues. CDR3 DNA sequence: TGTGCCAGTAGGATAACAGGGTCTCGCAATCAGCCCCAGCATTTT. Amino acids: CASRITGSRNQPQHF.

This clonotype appeared many times. This chain uses TRBV4-1 with TRBJ1-2, with 7 bases that match TRBD1. From germline, CDR1 is MGHRA and CDR2 YSYEKL. The CDR3 runs to 14 residues. J gave up 3 bases and V 3 bases, and 4 bases lay outside the gene matches. CDR3 loop: CASSQGDSDYGYTF. The CDR3 DNA sequence: TGCGCCAGCAGCCAGGGGGACAGCGACTATGGCTACACCTTC.

This clonotype was seen repeatedly, ten times or more. The rearrangement uses TRBV9 and TRBJ1-1; the match to TRBD1 covers 9 bases. Germline CDR1 reads SGDLS; CDR2 reads YYNGEE. V dropped 0 bases and J dropped 7; count of bases not matched to a gene: 13. This CDR3 is 17 amino acids long. The CDR3 nucleotides read TGTGCCAGCAGCGTAGTCACAGGGGGCAGCGGACCCAGTGAAGCTTTCTTT. Protein product: CASSVVTGGSGPSEAFF.